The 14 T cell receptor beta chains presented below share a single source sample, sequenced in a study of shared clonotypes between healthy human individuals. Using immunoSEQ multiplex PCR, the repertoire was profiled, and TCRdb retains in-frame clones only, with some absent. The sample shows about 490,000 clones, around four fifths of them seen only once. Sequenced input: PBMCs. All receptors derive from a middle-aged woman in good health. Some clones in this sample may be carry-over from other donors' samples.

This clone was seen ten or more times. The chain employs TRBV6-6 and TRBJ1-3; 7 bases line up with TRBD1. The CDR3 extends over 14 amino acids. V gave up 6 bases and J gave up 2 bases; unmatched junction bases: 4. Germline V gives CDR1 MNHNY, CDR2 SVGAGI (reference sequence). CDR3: CASSDRVTGNTIYF. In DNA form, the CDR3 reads TGTGCCAGCAGCGACAGGGTAACTGGAAACACCATATATTTT.

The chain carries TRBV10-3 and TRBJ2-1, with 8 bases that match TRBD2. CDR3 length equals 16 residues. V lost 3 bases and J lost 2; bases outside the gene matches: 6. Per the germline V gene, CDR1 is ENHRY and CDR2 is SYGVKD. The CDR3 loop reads CAISDNSGKAYNEQFF. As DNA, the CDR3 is TGTGCCATCAGTGACAATAGCGGGAAGGCCTACAATGAGCAGTTCTTC.

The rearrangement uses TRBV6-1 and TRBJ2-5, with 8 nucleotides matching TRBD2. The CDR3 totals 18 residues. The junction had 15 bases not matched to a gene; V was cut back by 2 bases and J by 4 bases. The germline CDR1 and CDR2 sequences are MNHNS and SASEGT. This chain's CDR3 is CASSEMAYGNRGGETQYF. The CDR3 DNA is TGTGCCAGCAGTGAAATGGCATATGGGAACCGGGGGGGAGAGACCCAGTACTTC.

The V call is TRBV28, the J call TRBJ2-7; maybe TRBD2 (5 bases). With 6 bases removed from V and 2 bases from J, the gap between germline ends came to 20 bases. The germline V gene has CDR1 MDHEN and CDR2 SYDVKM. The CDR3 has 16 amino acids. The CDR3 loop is CASRSPPRTRTYEQYF. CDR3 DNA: TGTGCCAGCAGATCACCTCCCCGGACTCGAACCTACGAGCAGTACTTC.

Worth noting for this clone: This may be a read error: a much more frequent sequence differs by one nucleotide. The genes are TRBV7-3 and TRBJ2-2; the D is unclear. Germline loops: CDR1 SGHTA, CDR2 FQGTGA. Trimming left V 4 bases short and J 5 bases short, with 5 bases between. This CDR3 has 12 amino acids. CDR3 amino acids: CASSSRTGELFF. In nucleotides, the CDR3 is TGTGCCAGCAGCTCCCGGACCGGGGAGCTGTTTTTT. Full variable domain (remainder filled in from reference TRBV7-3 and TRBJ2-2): GAGVSQTPSNKVTEKGKYVELRCDPISGHTALYWYRQSLGQGPEFLIYFQGTGAADDSGLPNDRFFAVRPEGSVSTLKIQRTERGDSAVYLCASSSRTGELFFGEGSRLTVL.

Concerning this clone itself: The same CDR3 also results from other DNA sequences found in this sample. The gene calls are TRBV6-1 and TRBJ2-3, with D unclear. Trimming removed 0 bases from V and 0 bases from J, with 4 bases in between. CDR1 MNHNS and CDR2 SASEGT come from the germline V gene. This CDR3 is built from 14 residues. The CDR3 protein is CASSEAGSTDTQYF. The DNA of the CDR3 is TGTGCCAGCAGTGAAGCGGGGAGCACAGATACGCAGTATTTT.

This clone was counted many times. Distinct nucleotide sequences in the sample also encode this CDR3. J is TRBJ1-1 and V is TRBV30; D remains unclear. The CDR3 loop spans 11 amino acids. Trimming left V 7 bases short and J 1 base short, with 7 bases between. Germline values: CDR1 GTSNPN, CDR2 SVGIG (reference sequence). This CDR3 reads CAYKTNTEAFF. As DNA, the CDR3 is TGTGCCTACAAAACGAACACTGAAGCTTTCTTT.

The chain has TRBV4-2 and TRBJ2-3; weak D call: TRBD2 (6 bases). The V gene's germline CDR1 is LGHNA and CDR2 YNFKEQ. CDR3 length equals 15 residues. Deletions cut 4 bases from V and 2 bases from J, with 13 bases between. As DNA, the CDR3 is TGTGCCAGCAGCCGGGGTAGGAGGGACACAGATACGCAGTATTTT. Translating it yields CASSRGRRDTDTQYF.

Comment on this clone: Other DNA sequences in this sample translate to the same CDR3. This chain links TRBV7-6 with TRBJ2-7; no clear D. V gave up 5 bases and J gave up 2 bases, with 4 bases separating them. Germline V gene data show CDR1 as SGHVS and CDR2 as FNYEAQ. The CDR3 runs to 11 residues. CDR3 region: CASSLTYEQYF. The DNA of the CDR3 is TGTGCCAGCAGCCTAACCTACGAGCAGTACTTC.

CDR3 nucleotides: TGTGCCAGTAGTAGACAGGGAATGAACACTGAAGCTTTCTTT. Protein product: CASSRQGMNTEAFF. The rearrangement joins TRBV19 to TRBJ1-1; 7 bases are shared with TRBD1. In germline, CDR1 is LNHDA, CDR2 SQIVND (reference sequence). V lost 4 bases to trimming and J lost 0 bases; unmatched junction nucleotides: 2. The CDR3 sequence is 14 residues long.

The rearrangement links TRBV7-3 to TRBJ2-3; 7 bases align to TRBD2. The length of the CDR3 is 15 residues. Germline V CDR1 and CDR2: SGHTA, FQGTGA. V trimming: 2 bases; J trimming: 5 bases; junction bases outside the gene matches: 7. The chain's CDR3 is CASSLWRERIDTQYF. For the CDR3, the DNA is TGTGCCAGCAGCTTATGGCGGGAGAGGATAGATACGCAGTATTTT. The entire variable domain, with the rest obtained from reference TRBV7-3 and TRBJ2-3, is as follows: GAGVSQTPSNKVTEKGKYVELRCDPISGHTALYWYRQSLGQGPEFLIYFQGTGAADDSGLPNDRFFAVRPEGSVSTLKIQRTERGDSAVYLCASSLWRERIDTQYFGPGTRLTVL.

CDR3 in amino acids: CASSESPGTNNEQFF. In DNA, the CDR3 is TGCGCCAGCAGTGAGTCCCCCGGGACTAACAATGAGCAGTTCTTC. The chain uses TRBV10-1 and TRBJ2-1; the match to TRBD2 covers 7 bases. This CDR3 has 15 amino acids. Germline-derived CDR1 and CDR2 are WNHNN and SYGVQD (reference sequence). V shed 0 bases, J shed 5 bases, and the junction held 4 bases outside the gene matches.

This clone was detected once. The CDR3 nucleotides are TGTGCCTGGAGGACAGGGGGAGGCGCTGAAGCTTTCTTT. It yields the protein CAWRTGGGAEAFF. The chain is built from TRBV30 and TRBJ1-1, with 9 bases matching TRBD1. This CDR3 region has 13 residues. The V and J ends lost 3 bases and 6 bases, in that order; junction bases with no gene match: 5. Germline lookup yields CDR1 GTSNPN and CDR2 SVGIG (reference sequence).

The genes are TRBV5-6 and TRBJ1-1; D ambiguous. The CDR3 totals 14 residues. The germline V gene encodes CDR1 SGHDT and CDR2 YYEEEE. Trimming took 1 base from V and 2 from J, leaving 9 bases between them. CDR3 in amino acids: CASSLLPPNTEAFF. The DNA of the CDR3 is TGTGCCAGCAGCTTGCTTCCCCCAAACACTGAAGCTTTCTTT.